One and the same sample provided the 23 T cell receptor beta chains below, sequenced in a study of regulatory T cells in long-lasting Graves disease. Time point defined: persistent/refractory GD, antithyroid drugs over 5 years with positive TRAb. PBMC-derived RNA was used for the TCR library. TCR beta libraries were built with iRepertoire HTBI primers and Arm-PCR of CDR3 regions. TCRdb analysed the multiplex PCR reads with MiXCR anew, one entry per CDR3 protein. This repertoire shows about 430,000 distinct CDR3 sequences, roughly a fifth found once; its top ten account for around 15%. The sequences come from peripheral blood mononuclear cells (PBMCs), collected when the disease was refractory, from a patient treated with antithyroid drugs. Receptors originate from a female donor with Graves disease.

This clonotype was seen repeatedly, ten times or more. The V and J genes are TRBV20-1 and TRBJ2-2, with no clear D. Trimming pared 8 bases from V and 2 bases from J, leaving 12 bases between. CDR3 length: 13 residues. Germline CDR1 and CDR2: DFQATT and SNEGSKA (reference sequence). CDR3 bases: TGCAGTCTACGGGCGATTAACACCGGGGAGCTGTTTTTT. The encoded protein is CSLRAINTGELFF.

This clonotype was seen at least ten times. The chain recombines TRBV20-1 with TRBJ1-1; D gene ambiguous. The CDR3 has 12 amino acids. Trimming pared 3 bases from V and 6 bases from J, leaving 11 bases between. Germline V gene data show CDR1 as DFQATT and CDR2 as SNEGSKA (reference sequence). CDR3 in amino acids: CSARGRKPEAFF. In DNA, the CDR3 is TGCAGTGCTAGGGGCCGCAAACCTGAAGCTTTCTTT.

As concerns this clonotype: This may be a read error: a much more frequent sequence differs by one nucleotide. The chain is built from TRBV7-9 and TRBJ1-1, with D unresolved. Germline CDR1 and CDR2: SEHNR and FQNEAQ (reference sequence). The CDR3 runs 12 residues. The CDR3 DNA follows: TGTACCAGCAGCTACAGTTCCCCTGAAGCTTTCTTT. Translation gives CTSSYSSPEAFF.

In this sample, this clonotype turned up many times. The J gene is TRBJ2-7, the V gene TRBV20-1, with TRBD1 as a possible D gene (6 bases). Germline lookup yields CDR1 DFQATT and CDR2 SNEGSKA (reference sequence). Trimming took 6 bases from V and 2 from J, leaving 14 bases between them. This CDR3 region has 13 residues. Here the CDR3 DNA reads TGCAGTGCGCGGACAGATTACACCTACGAGCAGTACTTC. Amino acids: CSARTDYTYEQYF.

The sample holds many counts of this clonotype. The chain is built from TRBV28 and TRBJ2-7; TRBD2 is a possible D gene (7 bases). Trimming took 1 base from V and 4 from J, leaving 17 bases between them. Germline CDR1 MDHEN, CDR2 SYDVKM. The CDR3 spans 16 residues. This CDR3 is CASSLFRGTKGYEQYF. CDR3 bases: TGTGCCAGCAGTTTATTTAGGGGGACTAAAGGGTACGAGCAGTACTTC.

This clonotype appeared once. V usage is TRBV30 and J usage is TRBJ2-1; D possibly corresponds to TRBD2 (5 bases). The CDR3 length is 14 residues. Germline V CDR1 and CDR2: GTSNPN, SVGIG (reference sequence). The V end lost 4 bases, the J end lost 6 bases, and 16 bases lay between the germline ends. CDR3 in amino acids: CAWTWGSVTNEQFF. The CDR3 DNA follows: TGTGCCTGGACCTGGGGTAGCGTGACCAATGAGCAGTTCTTC.

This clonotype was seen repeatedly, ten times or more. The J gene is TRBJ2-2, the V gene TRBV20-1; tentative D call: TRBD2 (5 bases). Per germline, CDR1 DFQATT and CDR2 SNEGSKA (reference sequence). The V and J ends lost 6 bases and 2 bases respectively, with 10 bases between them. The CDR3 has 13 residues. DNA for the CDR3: TGCAGTGCCAACAGCGGAAACACCGGGGAGCTGTTTTTT. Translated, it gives CSANSGNTGELFF.

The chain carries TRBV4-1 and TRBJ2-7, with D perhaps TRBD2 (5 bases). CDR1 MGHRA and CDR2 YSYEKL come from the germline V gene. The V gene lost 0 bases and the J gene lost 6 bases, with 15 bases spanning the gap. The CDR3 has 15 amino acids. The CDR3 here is CASSQEPLAGIEQYF. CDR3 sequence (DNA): TGCGCCAGCAGCCAAGAGCCGCTTGCGGGTATCGAGCAGTACTTC.

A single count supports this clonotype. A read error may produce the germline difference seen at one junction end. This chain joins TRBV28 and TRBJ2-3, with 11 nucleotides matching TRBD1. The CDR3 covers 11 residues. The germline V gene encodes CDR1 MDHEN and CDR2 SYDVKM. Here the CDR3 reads CASSRTGGLGF. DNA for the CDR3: TGTGCCAGCAGTCGGACAGGGGGCCTCGGCTTT.

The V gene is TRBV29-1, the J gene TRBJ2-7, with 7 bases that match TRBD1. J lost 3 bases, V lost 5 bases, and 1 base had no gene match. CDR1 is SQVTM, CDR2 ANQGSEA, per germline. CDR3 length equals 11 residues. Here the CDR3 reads CSVTGDYEQYF. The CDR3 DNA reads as TGCAGCGTTACAGGGGACTACGAGCAGTACTTC.

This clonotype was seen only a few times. This CDR3 is CASSLAHGETQYF. The CDR3 nucleotides are TGTGCCAGCTCCCTCGCCCACGGGGAGACCCAGTACTTC. V gene TRBV18 combines with J gene TRBJ2-5; D call uncertain. Deletions cut 6 bases from V and 5 bases from J, with 13 bases between. This CDR3 region has 13 residues. Germline V CDR1 and CDR2: KGHSH, LQKENI.

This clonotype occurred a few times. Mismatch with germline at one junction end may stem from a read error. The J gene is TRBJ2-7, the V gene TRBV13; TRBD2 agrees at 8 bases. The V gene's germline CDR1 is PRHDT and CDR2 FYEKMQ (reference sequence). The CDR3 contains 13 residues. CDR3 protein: CASSWGAGGVGIF. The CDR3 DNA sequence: TGTGCCAGCAGCTGGGGGGCGGGGGGCGTGGGAATCTTC.

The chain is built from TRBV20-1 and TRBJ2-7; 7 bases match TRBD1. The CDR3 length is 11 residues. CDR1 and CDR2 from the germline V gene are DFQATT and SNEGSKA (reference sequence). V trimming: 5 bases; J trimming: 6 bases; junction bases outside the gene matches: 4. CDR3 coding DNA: TGCAGTGCTCTCACAGGGGCCGAGCAGTACTTC. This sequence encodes CSALTGAEQYF.

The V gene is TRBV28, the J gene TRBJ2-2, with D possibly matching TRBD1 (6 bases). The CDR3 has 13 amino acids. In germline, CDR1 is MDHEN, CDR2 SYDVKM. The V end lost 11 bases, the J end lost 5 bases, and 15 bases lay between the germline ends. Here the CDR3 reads CAGQNRVTGELFF. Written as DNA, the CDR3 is TGTGCCGGCCAGAACAGGGTTACCGGGGAGCTGTTTTTT.

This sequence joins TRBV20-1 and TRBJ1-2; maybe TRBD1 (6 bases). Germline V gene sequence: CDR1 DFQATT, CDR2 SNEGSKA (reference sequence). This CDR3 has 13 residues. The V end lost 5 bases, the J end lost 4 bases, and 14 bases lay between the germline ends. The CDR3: CSAVLPDSYGYTF. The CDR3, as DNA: TGCAGTGCTGTCCTACCGGACAGCTATGGCTACACCTTC.

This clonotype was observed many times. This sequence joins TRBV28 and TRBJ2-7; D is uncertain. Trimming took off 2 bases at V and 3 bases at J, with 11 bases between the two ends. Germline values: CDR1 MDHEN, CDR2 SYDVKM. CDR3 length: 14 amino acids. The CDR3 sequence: CASSLKGDIYEQYF. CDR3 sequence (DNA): TGTGCCAGCAGTTTAAAAGGCGACATCTACGAGCAGTACTTC.

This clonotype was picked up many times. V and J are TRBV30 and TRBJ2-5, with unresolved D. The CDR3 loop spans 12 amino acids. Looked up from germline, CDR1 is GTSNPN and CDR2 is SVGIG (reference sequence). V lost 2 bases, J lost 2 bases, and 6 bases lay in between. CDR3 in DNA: TGTGCCTGGAGTCCAGTACAAGAGACCCAGTACTTC. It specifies CAWSPVQETQYF.

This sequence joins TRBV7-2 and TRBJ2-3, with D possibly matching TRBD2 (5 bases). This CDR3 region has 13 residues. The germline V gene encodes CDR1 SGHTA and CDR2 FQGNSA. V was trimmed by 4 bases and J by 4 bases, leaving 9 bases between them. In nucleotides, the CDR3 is TGTGCCAGCAGCTATACTAGTTCAGATACGCAGTATTTT. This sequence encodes CASSYTSSDTQYF.

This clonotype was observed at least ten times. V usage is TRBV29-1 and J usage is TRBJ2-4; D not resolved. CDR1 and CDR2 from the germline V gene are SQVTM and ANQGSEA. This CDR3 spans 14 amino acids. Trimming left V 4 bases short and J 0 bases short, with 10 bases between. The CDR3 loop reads CSVGEKGAKNIQYF. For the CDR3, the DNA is TGCAGCGTTGGAGAAAAGGGAGCCAAAAACATTCAGTACTTC.

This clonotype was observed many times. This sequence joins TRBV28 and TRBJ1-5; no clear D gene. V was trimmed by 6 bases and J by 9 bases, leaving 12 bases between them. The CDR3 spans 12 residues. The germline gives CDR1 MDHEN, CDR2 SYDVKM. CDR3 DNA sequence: TGTGCCAGCAGCGTAAAGGGATTGCCCCAGCATTTT. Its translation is CASSVKGLPQHF.

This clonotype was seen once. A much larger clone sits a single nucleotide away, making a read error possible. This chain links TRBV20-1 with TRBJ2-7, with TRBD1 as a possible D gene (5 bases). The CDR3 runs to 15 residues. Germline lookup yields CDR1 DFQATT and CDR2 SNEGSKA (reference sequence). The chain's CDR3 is CSARDPQGTPYEQHF. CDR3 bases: TGCAGTGCTAGAGATCCCCAGGGAACCCCCTACGAGCAGCACTTC.

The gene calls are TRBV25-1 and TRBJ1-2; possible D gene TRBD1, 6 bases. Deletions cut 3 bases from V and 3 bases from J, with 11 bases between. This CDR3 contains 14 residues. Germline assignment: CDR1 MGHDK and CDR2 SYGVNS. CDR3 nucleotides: TGTGCCAGCAGTGATTGGAGGGGGGACTATGGCTACACCTTC. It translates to CASSDWRGDYGYTF.

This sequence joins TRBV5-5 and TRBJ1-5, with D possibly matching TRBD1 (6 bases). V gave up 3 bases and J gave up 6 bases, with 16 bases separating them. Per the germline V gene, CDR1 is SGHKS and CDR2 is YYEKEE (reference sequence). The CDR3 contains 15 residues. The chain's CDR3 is CASSSTGLIAQPQHF. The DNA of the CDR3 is TGTGCCAGCAGCTCCACAGGGCTCATTGCTCAGCCCCAGCATTTT.